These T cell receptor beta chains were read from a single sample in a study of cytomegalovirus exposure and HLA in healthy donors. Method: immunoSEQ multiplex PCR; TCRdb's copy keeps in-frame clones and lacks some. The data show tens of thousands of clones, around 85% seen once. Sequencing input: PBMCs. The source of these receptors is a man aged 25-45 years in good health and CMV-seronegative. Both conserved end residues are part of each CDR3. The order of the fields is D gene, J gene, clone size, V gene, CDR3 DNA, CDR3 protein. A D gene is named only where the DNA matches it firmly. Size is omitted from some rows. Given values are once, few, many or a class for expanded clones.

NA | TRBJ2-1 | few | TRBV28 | TGTGCCAGCAGTTTCCCGGTGGATGAGCAGTTCTTC | CASSFPVDEQFF
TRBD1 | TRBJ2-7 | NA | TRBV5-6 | TGTGCCAGCAGCGGCCGGGACAGGGGTTCCTACGAGCAGTACTTC | CASSGRDRGSYEQYF
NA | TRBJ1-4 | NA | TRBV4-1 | TGCGCCAGCTGCCCTAAGCTAAACGAAAAACTGTTTTTT | CASCPKLNEKLFF
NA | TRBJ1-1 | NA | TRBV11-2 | TGTGCCAGCAGCTTAGATAGGGCAGACACGAGGAAGCGGGCTGAAGCTTTCTTT | CASSLDRADTRKRAEAFF
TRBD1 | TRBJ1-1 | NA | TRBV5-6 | TGTGCCAGCAGCCGACAGGGGCCCCAGGCTTTCTTT | CASSRQGPQAFF
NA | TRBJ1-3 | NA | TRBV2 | TGTGCCAGCAGTCCAGACAGACTCTCTGGAAACACCATATATTTT | CASSPDRLSGNTIYF
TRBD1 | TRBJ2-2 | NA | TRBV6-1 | TGTGCCGTATCCGGGACAGGGAACACCGGGGAGCTGTTTTTT | CAVSGTGNTGELFF
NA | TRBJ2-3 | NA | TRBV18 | TGTGCCAGCTCCCCCGCTAGGGATACGCAGTATTTT | CASSPARDTQYF
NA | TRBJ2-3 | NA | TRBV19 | TGTGCCAGTAGTATCGCGGTCAAGGGAGGCACAGATACGCAGTATTTT | CASSIAVKGGTDTQYF
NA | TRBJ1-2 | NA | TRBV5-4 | TGTGCCAGCAGCTTTGACACCGGAGGACGGGGCTACACCTTC | CASSFDTGGRGYTF
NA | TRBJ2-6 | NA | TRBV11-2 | TGTGCCAGCAGCGGCGGGGTAGGACGCTCTGGGGCCAACGTCCTGACTTTC | CASSGGVGRSGANVLTF
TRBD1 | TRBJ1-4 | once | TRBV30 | TGTGCCTGGAGTTACGGGACAGGTGAAAAACTGTTTTTT | CAWSYGTGEKLFF
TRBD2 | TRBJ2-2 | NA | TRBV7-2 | TGTGCCAGCAGCTTATACGGGGGGGGCGCGAACACCGGGGAGCTGTTTTTT | CASSLYGGGANTGELFF
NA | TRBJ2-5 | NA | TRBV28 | TGTGCCAGCAGTTTAATCTCAGAGACCCAGTACTTC | CASSLISETQYF
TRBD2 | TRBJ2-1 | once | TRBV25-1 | TGTGCCAGCCGTCCCGGACAACGACTAGCGACCTGGGATGAGCAGTTCTTC | CASRPGQRLATWDEQFF
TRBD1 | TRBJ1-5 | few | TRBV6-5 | TGTGCCAGCAGCAGACTCCAGGGGGGTCTGCAGCCCCAGCATTTT | CASSRLQGGLQPQHF
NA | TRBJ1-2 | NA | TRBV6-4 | TGTGCCAGCAGTGACCAGGGATGGGGTGGCTACACCTTC | CASSDQGWGGYTF
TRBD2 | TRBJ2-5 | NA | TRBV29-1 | TGCAGCGTCAGGACTAGCGGGAGATTAGAGACCCAGTACTTC | CSVRTSGRLETQYF
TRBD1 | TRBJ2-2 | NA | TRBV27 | TGTGCCAGCAGCTTTCAGGGGGCCGGGGAGCTGTTTTTT | CASSFQGAGELFF
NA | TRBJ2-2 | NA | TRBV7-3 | TGTGCCAGCAGCTACCAGGGAGGCACCGGGGAGCTGTTTTTT | CASSYQGGTGELFF
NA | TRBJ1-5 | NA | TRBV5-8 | TGTGCCAGCAGCCCGGTAAGGGGTGGCAATCAGCCCCAGCATTTT | CASSPVRGGNQPQHF
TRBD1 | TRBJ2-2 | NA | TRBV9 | TGTGCCAGCGGTCGGGGACAGGACAACACCGGGGAGCTGTTTTTT | CASGRGQDNTGELFF
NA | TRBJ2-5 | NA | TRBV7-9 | TGTGCCAGCAGACCACTTACCGTAGCGTCCAGGAAAGAGACCCAGTACTTC | CASRPLTVASRKETQYF
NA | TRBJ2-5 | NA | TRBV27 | TGTGCCAGCAGTTTGAATCGAGGGACCCAGTACTTC | CASSLNRGTQYF
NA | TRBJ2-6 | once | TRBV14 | TGTGCCAGCAGCCTACAGGGAGCCATCTCTGGGGCCAACGTCCTGACTTTC | CASSLQGAISGANVLTF
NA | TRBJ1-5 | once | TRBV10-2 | TGCGCCAGCAGTGCCCAGGGTAATCAGCCCCAGCATTTT | CASSAQGNQPQHF
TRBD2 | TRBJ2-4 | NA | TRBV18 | TGTGCCAGCTCACCACCGGCGGGAGGGCAAGACATTCAGTACTTC | CASSPPAGGQDIQYF
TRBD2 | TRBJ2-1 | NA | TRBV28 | TGTGCCAGCAGTTTAATAGCGGGGGCCCTTAGCAATGAGCAGTTCTTC | CASSLIAGALSNEQFF
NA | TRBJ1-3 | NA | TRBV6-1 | TGTGCCAGCAGGATACCGGCTGGAAACACCATATATTTT | CASRIPAGNTIYF
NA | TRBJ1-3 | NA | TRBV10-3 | TGTGCGGTTCTGGGGGGAGCCTCTGGAAACACCATATATTTT | CAVLGGASGNTIYF
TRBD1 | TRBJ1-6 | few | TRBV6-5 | TGTGCCAGCCGTGGACAGGCCAGGAATTCACCCCTCCACTTT | CASRGQARNSPLHF
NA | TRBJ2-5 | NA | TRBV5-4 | TGTGCCAGCAGCTTGGCCAGGGAAGAGACCCAGTACTTC | CASSLAREETQYF
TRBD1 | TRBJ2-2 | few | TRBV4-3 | TGCGCCAGCAGCAACAGGGGAAACACCGGGGAGCTGTTTTTT | CASSNRGNTGELFF
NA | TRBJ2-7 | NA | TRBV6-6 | TGTGCCAGCAGCCGGGACATCTACGAGCAGTACTTC | CASSRDIYEQYF
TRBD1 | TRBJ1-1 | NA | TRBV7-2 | TGTGCCAGCAGCCTAACAGGGGAAACTGAAGCTTTCTTT | CASSLTGETEAFF
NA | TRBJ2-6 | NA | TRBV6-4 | TGTGCCAGCAGTGACTACGCGGGTCCCTTCTCTGGGGCCAACGTCCTGACTTTC | CASSDYAGPFSGANVLTF
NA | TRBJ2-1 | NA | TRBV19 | TGTGCCAGTAGTATCGGAGGCAATGAGCAGTTCTTC | CASSIGGNEQFF
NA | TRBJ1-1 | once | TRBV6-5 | TGTGCCAGCAGGTCGGGGTTACGCACTGAAGCTTTCTTT | CASRSGLRTEAFF
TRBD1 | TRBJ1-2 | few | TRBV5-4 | TGTGCCAGCAGCCGTGACAGGGCCAATGGCTACACCTTC | CASSRDRANGYTF
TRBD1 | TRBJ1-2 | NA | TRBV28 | TGTGCCAGCAGTTCCGCGGGGGCGGGACAGGTGGTTTATGGCTACACCTTC | CASSSAGAGQVVYGYTF
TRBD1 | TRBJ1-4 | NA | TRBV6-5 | TGTGCCAGCAGTAGGACAGGGGGCAGTGAAAAACTGTTTTTT | CASSRTGGSEKLFF
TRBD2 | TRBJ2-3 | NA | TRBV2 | TGTGCCAGCCTTCTTAGCGGGGGGGGATTACCCAGTGGCACAGATACGCAGTATTTT | CASLLSGGGLPSGTDTQYF
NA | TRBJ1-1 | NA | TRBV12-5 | TGTGCTAGTGCCGAACAGGGTAGGACTGAAGCTTTCTTT | CASAEQGRTEAFF
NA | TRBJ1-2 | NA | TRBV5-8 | TGTGCCAGCAGCCTAGGATATGGCTACACCTTC | CASSLGYGYTF
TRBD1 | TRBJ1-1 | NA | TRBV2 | TGTGCCAGCAGTGGACAGGGAATAACTGAAGCTTTCTTT | CASSGQGITEAFF